This T cell receptor beta chain was identified in a study of cytomegalovirus exposure and HLA in healthy donors. The PCR made use of 60 Vbeta and 13 Jbeta primers. Only in-frame clones appear in the TCRdb table, and some are missing; sequencing was by immunoSEQ multiplex PCR. The sample has under 150,000 clones, roughly 79% seen once. The V gene end was trimmed by 3 bases and the J gene end by 5 bases; junction bases not matched to a gene: 8. Germline loops: CDR1 LNHDA, CDR2 SQIVND (reference sequence). The CDR3 spans 15 residues. Sequenced material: PBMCs. The receptor was derived from a male donor in good health and CMV-seronegative. V is TRBV19 and J is TRBJ1-2; 8 positions match TRBD1. CDR3 nucleotide sequence: TGTGCCAGTAGTATGTCAGGGGGCCGGAGTTATGGCTACACCTTC. Its protein product is CASSMSGGRSYGYTF.